The 29 T cell receptor beta chains below come from one sample, sequenced in a study of control samples from healthy donors and cancer patients. Using immunoSEQ multiplex PCR, the repertoire was profiled, and TCRdb retains in-frame clones only, with some absent. The sample has approximately 150,000 clones, around 92% seen once. Specimen: blood. The receptors were gathered from a man aged 30-40 years in good health.

V gene TRBV3-1 (or the pseudogene TRBV3-2) combines with J gene TRBJ1-3; D not resolved. Between the trimmed V and J ends, which lost 1 base and 4 bases, there was a span of 8 bases. The CDR3 is made up of 14 amino acids. Germline values: CDR1 LGHDT, CDR2 YNNKEL (reference sequence). CDR3 in DNA: TGTGCCAGCAGCCAAGGCACCCTAGGAAACACCATATATTTT. Translating gives CASSQGTLGNTIYF.

The chain couples TRBV2 to TRBJ2-7; 7 nucleotides match TRBD1. V lost 6 bases to trimming and J lost 2 bases; unmatched junction nucleotides: 7. The V gene's germline CDR1 is SNHLY and CDR2 FYNNEI. This CDR3 has 14 amino acids. CDR3 residues: CASSSTGATYEQYF. The CDR3 nucleotides read TGTGCCAGCAGCTCCACAGGGGCTACCTACGAGCAGTACTTC.

This clone was recorded once. The rearrangement links TRBV20-1 to TRBJ2-5; D unclear. The CDR3 spans 15 residues. Trimming removed 3 bases at V and 1 base at J, with 15 bases between. Germline CDR1 reads DFQATT; CDR2 reads SNEGSKA (reference sequence). CDR3 residues: CSASSGDNAQETQYF. The CDR3 DNA reads as TGCAGTGCTAGTTCCGGTGACAACGCCCAAGAGACCCAGTACTTC.

This sequence joins TRBV28 and TRBJ1-1; D call uncertain. Trimming cost V 3 bases and J 3 bases, with 17 bases left between them. Germline-derived CDR1 and CDR2 are MDHEN and SYDVKM. The CDR3 extends over 16 amino acids. The CDR3 spells CASSFQDGFPDTEAFF. The CDR3 DNA sequence: TGTGCCAGCAGTTTCCAAGACGGTTTTCCTGACACTGAAGCTTTCTTT. The variable domain in full, completed from reference TRBV28 and TRBJ1-1, reads DVKVTQSSRYLVKRTGEKVFLECVQDMDHENMFWYRQDPGLGLRLIYFSYDVKMKEKGDIPEGYSVSREKKERFSLILESASTNQTSMYLCASSFQDGFPDTEAFFGQGTRLTVV.

The V and J genes are TRBV7-3 and TRBJ1-1, with no clear D. Germline V gene lookup returns CDR1 SGHTA and CDR2 FQGTGA. CDR3 length: 14 amino acids. V shed 4 bases and J shed 3 bases, with 12 bases lying between them. The CDR3 DNA sequence: TGTGCCAGCAGCTCAGCTGGACGGGACACTGAAGCTTTCTTT. This gives the protein CASSSAGRDTEAFF.

The V gene is TRBV19, the J gene TRBJ1-1; 8 bases are shared with TRBD1. Germline V gene lookup returns CDR1 LNHDA and CDR2 SQIVND (reference sequence). This CDR3 has 15 amino acids. V shed 5 bases, J shed 3 bases, and the junction held 8 bases outside the gene matches. The CDR3 reads CASSGDRWVDTEAFF. CDR3 nucleotides: TGTGCCAGTAGTGGGGACAGGTGGGTTGACACTGAAGCTTTCTTT. The full variable domain, with the rest looked up from reference TRBV19 and TRBJ1-1, is DGGITQSPKYLFRKEGQNVTLSCEQNLNHDAMYWYRQDPGQGLRLIYYSQIVNDFQKGDIAEGYSVSREKKESFPLTVTSAQKNPTAFYLCASSGDRWVDTEAFFGQGTRLTVV.

The chain joins TRBV12-3 or TRBV12-4 to TRBJ1-1; a weak D match, TRBD1 (6 bases). Trimming took 5 bases from V and 4 from J, leaving 11 bases between them. The length of the CDR3 is 13 residues. CDR3 residues: CASSPQGGTEAFF. CDR3 bases: TGTGCCAGCAGTCCACAGGGAGGCACTGAAGCTTTCTTT.

This sequence joins TRBV23-1 and TRBJ1-2; possibly TRBD1 for D (5 bases). TRBV23-1 is designated an ORF whose function remains uncertain. The CDR3 runs 13 residues. Trimming removed 4 bases at V and 8 bases at J, with 14 bases between. The chain's CDR3 is CASSRGLGEGYTF. In nucleotides, the CDR3 is TGCGCCAGCAGTCGGGGCCTCGGCGAGGGCTACACCTTC.

The CDR3 is CASSYEKLLNSPLHF. Written as DNA, the CDR3 is TGTGCCAGCAGTTACGAAAAGTTACTTAATTCACCCCTCCACTTT. The V and J genes are TRBV6-5 and TRBJ1-6; D is unresolved. Germline assignment: CDR1 MNHEY and CDR2 SVGAGI. Trimming left V 2 bases short and J 6 bases short, with 11 bases between. The CDR3 is made up of 15 amino acids.

The genes are TRBV28 and TRBJ2-7, with TRBD2 matching over 7 bases. CDR3 size: 16 residues. V lost 0 bases, J lost 2 bases, and 7 bases stayed unmatched. CDR1 and CDR2 from the germline V gene are MDHEN and SYDVKM. The CDR3 is CASSLWGLADPYEQYF. In nucleotides, the CDR3 is TGTGCCAGCAGTTTATGGGGTCTAGCGGACCCCTACGAGCAGTACTTC.

The rearrangement uses TRBV19 and TRBJ2-6; D not resolved. Germline CDR1 is LNHDA and CDR2 is SQIVND (reference sequence). This CDR3 contains 15 residues. V lost 7 bases to trimming and J lost 0 bases, with 10 bases between them. The CDR3 sequence is CASIEVPSGANVLTF. Here the CDR3 DNA reads TGTGCCAGTATCGAGGTCCCCTCTGGGGCCAACGTCCTGACTTTC. The full variable domain, rest sourced from reference TRBV19 and TRBJ2-6, is DGGITQSPKYLFRKEGQNVTLSCEQNLNHDAMYWYRQDPGQGLRLIYYSQIVNDFQKGDIAEGYSVSREKKESFPLTVTSAQKNPTAFYLCASIEVPSGANVLTFGAGSRLTVL.

This chain connects TRBV28 to TRBJ2-7, with D possibly being TRBD1 (5 bases). Per germline, CDR1 MDHEN and CDR2 SYDVKM. The CDR3 covers 13 residues. Trimming stripped 6 bases from V and 3 bases from J, with 12 bases between. CDR3 in amino acids: CASRPPGRYEQYF. The CDR3 bases are TGTGCCAGCAGACCCCCAGGGCGCTACGAGCAGTACTTC.

The chain uses TRBV12-3 or TRBV12-4 and TRBJ2-7; 9 bases fit TRBD1. The length of the CDR3 is 13 residues. The ends lost 5 bases at V and 2 bases at J; junction bases unmatched: 1. CDR3 nucleotides: TGTGCCAGCAGTGGGACAGGGCCCTACGAGCAGTACTTC. It translates to CASSGTGPYEQYF.

V usage is TRBV19 and J usage is TRBJ1-3; the D is unclear. CDR1 is LNHDA, CDR2 SQIVND, per germline (reference sequence). The CDR3 consists of 14 residues. V was pared by 3 bases and J by 8 bases, with 14 bases between. In DNA, the CDR3 is TGTGCCAGTAGTATTGTGGCAGGAGCTGACACCATATATTTT. It translates to CASSIVAGADTIYF.

CDR3 protein: CASSPTGGWETQYF. The CDR3, as DNA: TGTGCCAGCAGCCCGACAGGGGGCTGGGAGACCCAGTACTTC. V is TRBV3-1 (or the pseudogene TRBV3-2) and J is TRBJ2-5, with TRBD1 identical over 10 bases. Germline CDR1 LGHDT, CDR2 YNNKEL (reference sequence). This CDR3 spans 14 amino acids. V lost 4 bases and J lost 5; bases outside the gene matches: 4.

V usage is TRBV13 and J usage is TRBJ1-3; 7 bases map to TRBD1. The CDR3 is made up of 17 amino acids. Per the germline V gene, CDR1 is PRHDT and CDR2 is FYEKMQ (reference sequence). The V segment lost 5 bases and the J segment 0 bases; nucleotides outside the gene matches: 10. The CDR3 region has the DNA TGTGCCAGCAGCCCCAGACAGGGTCGGAGCTCTGGAAACACCATATATTTT. Amino acids: CASSPRQGRSSGNTIYF.

The gene calls are TRBV6-5 and TRBJ2-1, with TRBD2 identical over 7 bases. With 5 bases clipped from V and 7 bases from J, the junction kept 11 bases outside the gene matches. The CDR3 runs 15 residues. Germline V gene lookup returns CDR1 MNHEY and CDR2 SVGAGI. The CDR3 protein is CASSPWGGLRNEQFF. The CDR3 nucleotides are TGTGCCAGCAGTCCCTGGGGAGGGCTGAGGAATGAGCAGTTCTTC.

This clone was recorded once. CDR3 coding DNA: TGCGCCAGCAGCGCCTTCACCTCCTACGAGCAGTACTTC. Its translation is CASSAFTSYEQYF. The V gene is TRBV5-1, the J gene TRBJ2-7; D not certain. Germline V CDR1 and CDR2: SGHRS, YFSETQ. The CDR3 sequence is 13 residues long. V lost 4 bases, J lost 0 bases, and 8 bases lay in between.

This chain uses TRBV12-3 or TRBV12-4 with TRBJ2-7; D is possibly TRBD1 (6 bases). V lost 5 bases to trimming and J lost 6 bases, with 11 bases between them. The CDR3 contains 12 residues. The CDR3 bases are TGTGCCAGCAGTCCCCAGGGGTTCGAGCAGTACTTC. Its protein is CASSPQGFEQYF.

This chain connects TRBV4-1 to TRBJ2-3, with D tentatively TRBD2 (6 bases). The CDR3 totals 16 residues. Germline CDR1 reads MGHRA; CDR2 reads YSYEKL. With 2 bases removed from V and 4 bases from J, the gap between germline ends came to 16 bases. CDR3 nucleotides: TGCGCCAGCAGCCAACTATTCAAGGGAGGTGCAGATACGCAGTATTTT. This encodes CASSQLFKGGADTQYF.

The V gene is TRBV2, the J gene TRBJ2-2; D not resolved. Germline V gene lookup returns CDR1 SNHLY and CDR2 FYNNEI. Trimming removed 5 bases from V and 5 bases from J, with 3 bases in between. This CDR3 comprises 11 residues. This chain's CDR3 is CASSRTGELFF. The CDR3 nucleotides read TGTGCCAGCAGTCGTACCGGGGAGCTGTTTTTT.

Regarding this clone: Lacking the conserved final phenylalanine or tryptophan, this CDR3 likely reflects a read error. The chain couples TRBV3-1 (or the pseudogene TRBV3-2) to TRBJ1-1; D is ambiguous. This CDR3 spans 13 amino acids. V lost 5 bases to trimming and J lost 0 bases, with 7 bases between them. Germline lookup yields CDR1 LGHDT and CDR2 YNNKEL (reference sequence). DNA of the CDR3: TGTGCCAGCAGCAACTCAGTGAACACTGAAGCTTTCCTT. Protein product: CASSNSVNTEAFL.

This sequence joins TRBV15 and TRBJ2-7; D gene uncertain. The CDR3 runs 15 residues. In germline, CDR1 is LNHNV, CDR2 YYDKDF (reference sequence). The germline V and J ends were trimmed by 1 base and 2 bases, with 12 bases remaining between them. CDR3 protein: CATSRALGQAYEQYF. CDR3 bases: TGTGCCACCAGCAGAGCCCTGGGTCAGGCCTACGAGCAGTACTTC.

The chain is built from TRBV5-1 and TRBJ1-6; D is unresolved. This CDR3 region has 15 residues. Deletions cut 3 bases from V and 9 bases from J, with 16 bases between. Germline assignment: CDR1 SGHRS and CDR2 YFSETQ. CDR3 nucleotides: TGCGCCAGCAGCTACACTGGCCTGACGGGTTCACCCCTCCACTTT. Amino acid sequence: CASSYTGLTGSPLHF.

The sample holds a few counts of this clone. This rearrangement joins TRBV30 to TRBJ1-2; 8 nucleotides align to TRBD1. The CDR3 covers 15 residues. Germline loops: CDR1 GTSNPN, CDR2 SVGIG (reference sequence). V trimming: 2 bases; J trimming: 4 bases; junction bases outside the gene matches: 9. Here the CDR3 reads CAWSFSGTGGYGYTF. The CDR3 bases are TGTGCCTGGAGTTTTTCGGGGACAGGAGGCTATGGCTACACCTTC.

V usage is TRBV19 and J usage is TRBJ1-6; D call uncertain. CDR1 LNHDA and CDR2 SQIVND come from the germline V gene (reference sequence). There are 16 residues in the CDR3. V shed 1 base and J shed 0 bases, with 7 bases lying between them. The CDR3 DNA reads TGTGCCAGTAGTATAGGCAGCAGCTCCTATAATTCACCCCTCCACTTT. Residues: CASSIGSSSYNSPLHF. Supplemented by reference TRBV19 and TRBJ1-6, the full variable domain reads DGGITQSPKYLFRKEGQNVTLSCEQNLNHDAMYWYRQDPGQGLRLIYYSQIVNDFQKGDIAEGYSVSREKKESFPLTVTSAQKNPTAFYLCASSIGSSSYNSPLHFGNGTRLTVT.

In DNA, the CDR3 is TGTGCCAGCAGTACACTCGACAGCCCGAACACTGAAGCTTTCTTT. It specifies CASSTLDSPNTEAFF. This rearrangement joins TRBV25-1 to TRBJ1-1; possibly TRBD1 for D (5 bases). CDR3 size: 15 residues. Trimming left V 5 bases short and J 1 base short, with 14 bases between. Germline CDR1 reads MGHDK; CDR2 reads SYGVNS.

This clone was counted between two and nine times. The gene calls are TRBV30 and TRBJ1-3; D call uncertain. V was trimmed by 8 bases and J by 0 bases, leaving 14 bases between them. Germline-derived CDR1 and CDR2 are GTSNPN and SVGIG (reference sequence). CDR3 length: 14 amino acids. The CDR3 is CASNKESSGNTIYF. Written as DNA, the CDR3 is TGTGCCAGCAACAAGGAGTCCTCTGGAAACACCATATATTTT.

The rearrangement uses TRBV6-1 and TRBJ1-3; a possible D gene is TRBD1 (5 bases). Germline CDR1 and CDR2: MNHNS and SASEGT. This CDR3 spans 16 amino acids. V shed 3 bases and J shed 0 bases, with 12 bases lying between them. As DNA, the CDR3 is TGTGCCAGCAGTGAGGGTTGGGGGGGCTCTGGAAACACCATATATTTT. It codes for CASSEGWGGSGNTIYF.